This T cell receptor beta chain appears in the sequencing data of a study of T cells in localized non-small cell lung cancer. Study-level points and caveats: Prolonged overall survival went with higher T cell density in the blood. Uninvolved adjacent lung, not tumor, had the highest T cell clonality. Sequencing involved a lone tumor region, leaving heterogeneity possible. Appearances in adjacent lung were noted for a median 57 of the top 100 tumor clones.

Generated by immunoSEQ multiplex PCR, the TCRdb table keeps only in-frame clones and is missing some. The sample lists 25,000 to 35,000 clones, over 75% occurring once. About this clone itself: Its target is unknown.

Per the germline V gene, CDR1 is MNHEY and CDR2 is SMNVEV (reference sequence). The CDR3 runs to 14 residues. The V and J ends lost 6 bases and 2 bases, in that order; junction bases with no gene match: 3. Sequencing was performed on peripheral blood, taken before any cancer treatment. V is TRBV27 and J is TRBJ1-3, with 8 bases identical to TRBD1. The receptor comes from a male donor at least 60 years old with stage III squamous cell lung carcinoma. This CDR3 reads CASRATGAGNTIYF. CDR3 DNA sequence: TGTGCCAGCAGAGCGACAGGGGCTGGAAACACCATATATTTT.